This T cell receptor (beta chain) was recorded in a study of identical twins. Points from the study as a whole: The more abundant beta clonotypes in cord blood had fewer insertions, and memory repertoires did not show this. Conclusions came from cross-sectional statistical analysis, not from following the same donors.

V was clipped by 2 bases and J by 5 bases; unmatched bases: 4. CDR3 length: 14 amino acids. Germline CDR1 SQVTM, CDR2 ANQGSEA. From the 5' RACE reads, TCRdb called clonotypes with MiXCR, one entry per CDR3 protein. The data show 570,000 or so distinct CDR3 sequences, with 9.6% seen just once and approximately 3.2% held by the top ten. This clonotype was seen only a few times. Its antigen is as yet unknown. This sample also belongs to another study, concerning yellow fever vaccine responses in identical twins.

The source of this sequence is a woman younger than 30 in good health. The material sequenced was PBMCs. V is TRBV29-1 and J is TRBJ2-3, with TRBD2 matching over 10 bases. The CDR3 DNA reads TGCAGCGTTGAAACTAGCGGGGACGGAGATACGCAGTATTTT. Translated, it gives CSVETSGDGDTQYF.